This T cell receptor beta chain was sequenced for a study of blood T cell repertoires in COVID-19. At the level of the study: Collection of acute and convalescent COVID-19 samples took place in the United States, Italy and Spain. Sources were T cells, B-cell-depleted T cells, or PBMCs; the material itself was cDNA or gDNA.

Germline values: CDR1 KGHDR, CDR2 SFDVKD. Germline trimming cut 2 bases from V and 3 bases from J; bases unmatched to any gene: 13. The CDR3 extends over 20 amino acids. Authors' analysis steps: Amplification from reference gene primers served as the basis for estimated nucleated cell counts. Method: immunoSEQ multiplex PCR; TCRdb's copy keeps in-frame clones and lacks some. That table is the source of V, J and clone size, and D and trimming were worked out from the DNA. The sample has about 180,000 clones; roughly 77% are singletons. The clonotype comes from a woman of 80 years or more with COVID-19, enrolled during active disease. The sample taken for sequencing was peripheral blood. V gene TRBV24-1 combines with J gene TRBJ2-6; 9 positions agree with TRBD1. The CDR3 DNA reads as TGTGCCACCAGTGATTCGCTCGGGACAGGGCCAAGTCATGGGGCCAACGTCCTGACTTTC. This translates into CATSDSLGTGPSHGANVLTF.